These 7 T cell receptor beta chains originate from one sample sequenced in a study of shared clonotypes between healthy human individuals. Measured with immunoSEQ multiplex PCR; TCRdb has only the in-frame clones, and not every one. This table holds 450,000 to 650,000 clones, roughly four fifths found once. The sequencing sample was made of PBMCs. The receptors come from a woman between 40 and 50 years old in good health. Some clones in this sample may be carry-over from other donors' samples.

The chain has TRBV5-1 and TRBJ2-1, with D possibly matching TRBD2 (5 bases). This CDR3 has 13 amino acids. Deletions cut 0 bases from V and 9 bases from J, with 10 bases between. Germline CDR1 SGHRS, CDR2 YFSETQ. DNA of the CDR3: TGCGCCAGCAGCTTGGAGCTAGCCGGTGAGCAGTTCTTC. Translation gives CASSLELAGEQFF.

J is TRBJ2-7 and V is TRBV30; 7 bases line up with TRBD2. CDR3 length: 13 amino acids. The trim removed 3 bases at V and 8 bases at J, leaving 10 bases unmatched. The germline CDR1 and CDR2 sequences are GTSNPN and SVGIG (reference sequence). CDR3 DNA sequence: TGTGCCTGGAGGAAGAGCGGGAAGTCAAAGCAGTACTTC. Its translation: CAWRKSGKSKQYF.

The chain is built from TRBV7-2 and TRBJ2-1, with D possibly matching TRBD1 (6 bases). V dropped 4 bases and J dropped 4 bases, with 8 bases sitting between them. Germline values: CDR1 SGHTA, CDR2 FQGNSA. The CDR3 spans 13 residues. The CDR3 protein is CASSSGVYNEQFF. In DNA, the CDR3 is TGTGCCAGCAGCTCAGGGGTATACAATGAGCAGTTCTTC.

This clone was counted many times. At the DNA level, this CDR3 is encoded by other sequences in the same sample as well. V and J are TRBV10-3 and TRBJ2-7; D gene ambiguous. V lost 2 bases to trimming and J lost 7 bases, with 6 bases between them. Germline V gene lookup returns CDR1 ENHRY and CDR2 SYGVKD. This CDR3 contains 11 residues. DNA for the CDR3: TGTGCCATCAGTGAGGAAGGGGAGCAGTACTTC. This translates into CAISEEGEQYF.

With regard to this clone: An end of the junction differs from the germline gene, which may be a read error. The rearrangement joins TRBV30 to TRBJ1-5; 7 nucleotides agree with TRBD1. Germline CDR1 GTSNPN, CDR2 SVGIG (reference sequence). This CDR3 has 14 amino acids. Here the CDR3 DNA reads TGTGCCCGGAGTGTACTAGGGGGCGGTCAGCCCCAGCATTTT. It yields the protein CARSVLGGGQPQHF. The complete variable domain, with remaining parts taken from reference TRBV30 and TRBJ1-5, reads SQTIHQWPATLVQPVGSPLSLECTVEGTSNPNLYWYRQAAGRGLQLLFYSVGIGQISSEVPQNLSASRPQDRQFILSSKKLLLSDSGFYLCARSVLGGGQPQHFGDGTRLSIL.

The CDR3 reads CASSGSGLYEQYF. CDR3 DNA: TGTGCCAGTAGCGGGAGTGGTCTCTACGAGCAGTACTTC. The chain has TRBV6-1 and TRBJ2-7; 9 bases are a match to TRBD2. The junction had 6 bases not matched to a gene; V was cut back by 9 bases and J by 3 bases. This CDR3 contains 13 residues. CDR1 MNHNS and CDR2 SASEGT come from the germline V gene.

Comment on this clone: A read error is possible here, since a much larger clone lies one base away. The CDR3, as DNA: TGTGCCAGCAGCTTAGTGGCGGGGGTCAATGAGCAGTTCTTC. Translated, it gives CASSLVAGVNEQFF. The chain uses TRBV7-2 and TRBJ2-1, with 7 bases identical to TRBD2. The V and J ends lost 1 base and 6 bases, in that order; junction bases with no gene match: 3. CDR1 and CDR2 (germline): SGHTA, FQGNSA. The CDR3 has 14 residues.